The entry that follows covers one T cell receptor beta chain sequence. The antigen it binds to is not known. No base-level quality is on record; no much larger clone is a single base apart. The collaborating institutions used their own protocols to collect whole blood in K2EDTA tubes. Collaborator samples were shipped for TCRbeta analysis as frozen whole blood, isolated PBMCs, or DNA extracted from either sample type. This sample was included in a study of blood T cell repertoires in COVID-19 (dated by TCRdb to 2019 to 2021). For the study in its entirety: Samples covering the acute and convalescent phases of COVID-19 were provided by collaborators in the United States, Italy and Spain. The dataset comprised deeply sampled blood TCRbeta repertoires from subjects exposed to, actively infected with, or recovered from COVID-19. Where available, HLA class I and class II types were obtained from metadata supplied by the sample provider rather than from assay-based typing. Samples came from the ongoing ImmuneRACE study (first 160 participants) plus 1,254 subjects from 6 global collaborators. The material from the prospective study consisted of cDNA or gDNA derived from T cells, B-cell-depleted T cells, or PBMCs. A de-identified subject ID, COVID-19 status, age in years and sex were almost always included in the sample metadata. The repertoires were made available in a free public database intended to serve as a resource for research on the immune response to SARS-CoV-2. Broad study findings and their caveats: The quantity of clinical and demographic metadata differed by source and by participant and was supplied without curation.

The immunoSEQ Assay, a bias-controlled multiplex PCR, was used to amplify TCRbeta CDR3 regions from genomic DNA. Turning to the authors' computational methods: Within the assay, amplification of reference gene primers was used to estimate how many nucleated cells each sample contained. To quantify the absolute abundance of each unique TCRbeta CDR3 rearrangement, sequence reads were collapsed and filtered. For each sample, productive Simpson clonality was calculated as the square root of Simpson's diversity index across productive rearrangements. Held by TCRdb, this immuneACCESS table contains in-frame sequences only and omits some clones. Under half of the omission traces to an unresolved V gene where checked; the cause of the rest is unknown. The V and J calls and clone size are taken from that table; D and trimming were inferred from the DNA. Recorded for this sample are some 250,000 clones; 80% to 85% of them occurred a single time. The ten biggest clones cover 27% of the sample.

The clonotype was recovered from a man aged 35-49 years with acute or convalescent COVID-19. The sequencing sample was made of peripheral blood.

The sequenced DNA: TGTGCCAGCAGCCTCCTACTAGCGCCCCAAGAGACCCAGTACTTC. It is translated as CASSLLLAPQETQYF. The chain is made from TRBV13 and TRBJ2-5, and 7 bases in between align with TRBD2. CDR1 and CDR2 are read off the germline V gene (reference sequence) as PRHDT and FYEKMQ. The germline V and J ends show losses of 5 bases and 1 base respectively, and no gene match explains 7 bases of the junction. From cysteine to phenylalanine, the CDR3 is 15 amino acids long. Left in the record is the CDR3 DNA by itself, 45 bases read in frame from the first base.